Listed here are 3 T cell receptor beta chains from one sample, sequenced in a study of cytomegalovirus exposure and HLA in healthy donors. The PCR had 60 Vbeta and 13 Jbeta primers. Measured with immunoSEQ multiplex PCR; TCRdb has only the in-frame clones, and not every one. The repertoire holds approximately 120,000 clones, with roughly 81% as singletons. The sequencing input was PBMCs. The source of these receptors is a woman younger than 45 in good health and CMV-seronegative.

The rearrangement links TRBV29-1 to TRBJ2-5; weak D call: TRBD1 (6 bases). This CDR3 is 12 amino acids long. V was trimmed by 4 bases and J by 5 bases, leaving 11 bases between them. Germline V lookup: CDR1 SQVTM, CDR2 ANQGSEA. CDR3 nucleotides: TGCAGCGTTGCAGGGGTGGGGGAGACCCAGTACTTC. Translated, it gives CSVAGVGETQYF.

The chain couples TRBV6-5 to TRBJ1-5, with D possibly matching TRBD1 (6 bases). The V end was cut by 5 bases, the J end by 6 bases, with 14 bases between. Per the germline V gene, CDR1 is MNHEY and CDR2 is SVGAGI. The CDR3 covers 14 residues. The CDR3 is CASSPTPGVQPQHF. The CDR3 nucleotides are TGTGCCAGCAGTCCCACCCCAGGGGTTCAGCCCCAGCATTTT.

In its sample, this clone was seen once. CDR3 protein: CASSLSAGGPGTDTQYF. CDR3 nucleotide sequence: TGCGCCAGCAGCTTGTCCGCAGGGGGTCCCGGCACAGATACGCAGTATTTT. V is TRBV5-1 and J is TRBJ2-3; 7 positions agree with TRBD1. V lost 1 base and J lost 1; bases outside the gene matches: 9. This CDR3 has 17 amino acids. Germline loops: CDR1 SGHRS, CDR2 YFSETQ.